This is a list of T cell receptor beta chains from one sample in a study of Ad26.COV2.S vaccination and SARS-CoV-2 variants. Measured with immunoSEQ multiplex PCR; TCRdb has only the in-frame clones, and not every one. Among hundreds of thousands of clones listed, more than 80% were seen once. This sample comprised peripheral blood, obtained in a trial of Ad26.COV2.S vaccine versus placebo. These receptors were collected from a person aged 18-60 years who received the Ad26.COV2.S COVID-19 vaccine or a placebo. Both conserved end residues are trimmed from each CDR3.

J | V | CDR3
TRBJ1-2 | TRBV24-1 | ATSVGRGSNYGYT
TRBJ1-3 | TRBV2 | ASSEEAGAGNTIY
TRBJ2-6 | TRBV5-1 | ASSHRPGSGANVLT
TRBJ2-1 | TRBV7-9 | ASSLGLAGLYNEQF
TRBJ2-7 | TRBV20-1 | SARARREQY
TRBJ2-7 | TRBV20-1 | SAPDLYEQY
TRBJ2-1 | TRBV15 | ATSPQGGSSYNEQF
TRBJ2-7 | TRBV30 | AWSSGTGLYEQY
TRBJ1-5 | TRBV30 | AWSAGGNQPQH
TRBJ1-2 | TRBV5-1 | ASSAGTPNYGYT
TRBJ2-5 | TRBV5-4 | ASSLRGRQETQY
TRBJ1-6 | TRBV6-2/TRBV6-3 | ASSYTGRNSPLH
TRBJ2-1 | TRBV11-2 | ASSWGGREGEQF
TRBJ2-1 | TRBV15 | ATNPAGGGYYNEQF
TRBJ2-3 | TRBV5-6 | ASSFGGRGTDTQY
TRBJ2-4 | TRBV7-9 | ASNQPGQLNIQY
TRBJ1-2 | TRBV6-5 | ASRGTGLGYGYT
TRBJ1-5 | TRBV5-5 | ASSLEGTANQPQH
TRBJ2-1 | TRBV5-1 | ASSLGGTGHNEQF
TRBJ2-5 | TRBV7-2 | ASSLEGGPETQY
TRBJ2-2 | TRBV5-4 | ASGRQGEVTGELF
TRBJ2-1 | TRBV4-2 | ASSQDLVAGEQF
TRBJ2-7 | TRBV5-6 | ASSFLGPSYEQY
TRBJ2-1 | TRBV15 | ATSRASRSSGDNEQF
TRBJ1-4 | TRBV27 | ASSFRGTAGEKLF
TRBJ2-5 | TRBV5-1 | ASSESQETQY
TRBJ1-5 | TRBV19 | ASSNGRQPQH
TRBJ2-1 | TRBV9 | ASSRTGGPSYNEQF
TRBJ2-1 | TRBV18 | ASSTGTVDNEQF
TRBJ1-6 | TRBV7-7 | ASSLGHAYYNSPLH
TRBJ2-5 | TRBV27 | ASSPVGLQETQY
TRBJ1-2 | TRBV11-2 | ASSLEWRGPYGYT
TRBJ2-7 | TRBV27 | ASSLHGQNSYEQY
TRBJ2-4 | TRBV19 | ATRPGLLGRGNGNIQY
TRBJ1-6 | TRBV9 | ASSVESGVYNSPLH
TRBJ2-7 | TRBV7-2 | ASAAGDLSEQY
TRBJ1-2 | TRBV6-5 | ASSYSLGGTYGYT
TRBJ2-1 | TRBV11-3 | ASSLDSDSDNEQF
TRBJ1-2 | TRBV6-6 | ASSYSSGNYGYT
TRBJ2-5 | TRBV4-2 | ASSPEGRAGETQY